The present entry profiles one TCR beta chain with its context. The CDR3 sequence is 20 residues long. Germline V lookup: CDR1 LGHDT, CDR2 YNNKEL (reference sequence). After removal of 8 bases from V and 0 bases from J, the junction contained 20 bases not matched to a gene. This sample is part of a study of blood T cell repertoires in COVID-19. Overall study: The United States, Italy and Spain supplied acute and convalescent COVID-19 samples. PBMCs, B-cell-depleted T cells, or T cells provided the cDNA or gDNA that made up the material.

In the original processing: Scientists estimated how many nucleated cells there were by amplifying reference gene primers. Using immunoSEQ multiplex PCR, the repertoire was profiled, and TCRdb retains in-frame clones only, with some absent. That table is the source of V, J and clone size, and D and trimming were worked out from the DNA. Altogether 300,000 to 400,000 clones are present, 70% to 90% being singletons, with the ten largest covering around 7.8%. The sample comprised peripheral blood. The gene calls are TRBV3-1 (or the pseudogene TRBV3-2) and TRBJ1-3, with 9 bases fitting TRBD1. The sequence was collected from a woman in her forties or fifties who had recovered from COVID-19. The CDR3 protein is CASGICRDRDLLGSGNTIYF. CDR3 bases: TGTGCCAGCGGGATTTGCCGGGACAGGGACCTTCTGGGCTCTGGAAACACCATATATTTT.